Listed below are T cell receptor beta chains from one sample, sequenced in a study of CD8 T cells in Susac syndrome. Using its own MiXCR run on the immunoSEQ multiplex PCR reads, TCRdb lists one record per CDR3 protein. The sample comprises under 200,000 distinct CDR3 sequences, about 96% of which are singletons, and about 0.13% rests with the top ten. The source material was CD4+ T cells from PBMCs. These receptors all stem from a human donor with Susac syndrome. Both conserved end residues are part of each CDR3. A D gene is named only where the DNA matches it firmly. The size entry is marked missing in some rows and otherwise reads once, few, many or a size class.

V gene	J gene	clone size	D gene	CDR3 protein	CDR3 DNA
TRBV4-3	TRBJ2-1	NA	TRBD2	CASSQGLAIGEQFF	TGCGCCAGCAGCCAAGGACTAGCTATCGGTGAGCAGTTCTTC
TRBV20-1	TRBJ1-5	NA	TRBD1	CSARDPGQGRRRDNQPQHF	TGCAGTGCTAGAGATCCCGGACAGGGGAGGCGTAGGGACAATCAGCCCCAGCATTTT
TRBV15	TRBJ2-5	NA	NA	CATSRDLETQYF	TGTGCCACCAGCAGAGATTTGGAGACCCAGTACTTC
TRBV12-3/TRBV12-4	TRBJ2-5	NA	NA	CASSMQGIQETQYF	TGTGCCAGCAGCATGCAGGGGATTCAAGAGACCCAGTACTTC
TRBV30	TRBJ2-3	NA	NA	CAWTGLGTQYF	TGTGCCTGGACCGGCCTAGGTACGCAGTATTTT
TRBV6-2/TRBV6-3	TRBJ2-1	NA	TRBD2	CASKAGLAGSNEQFF	TGTGCCAGCAAGGCAGGACTAGCGGGATCGAATGAGCAGTTCTTC
TRBV7-3	TRBJ2-3	NA	NA	CASSPSHSTDTQYF	TGTGCCAGCAGCCCTTCGCACAGCACAGATACGCAGTATTTT
TRBV12-3/TRBV12-4	TRBJ1-5	NA	TRBD1	CASSLGQSNQPQHF	TGTGCCAGCAGTTTGGGACAGAGCAATCAGCCCCAGCATTTT
TRBV20-1	TRBJ2-5	once	TRBD1	CSARDRQGWIETQYF	TGCAGTGCTAGAGATCGACAGGGCTGGATAGAGACCCAGTACTTC
TRBV29-1	TRBJ2-3	NA	NA	CSAPTQGSTDTQYF	TGCAGCGCCCCGACCCAGGGTTCCACAGATACGCAGTATTTT
TRBV3-1	TRBJ2-1	NA	TRBD2	CASSLAGHNEQFF	TGTGCCAGCAGCCTAGCGGGCCACAATGAGCAGTTCTTC
TRBV30	TRBJ1-2	NA	NA	CASHTGYGYTF	TGTGCCTCCCACACGGGCTATGGCTACACCTTC
TRBV24-1	TRBJ2-3	NA	TRBD2	CATSDLVSGIDTQYF	TGTGCCACCAGTGATTTGGTTAGCGGGATTGATACGCAGTATTTT
TRBV29-1	TRBJ1-2	NA	NA	CSVEAVTGDGYTF	TGCAGCGTTGAAGCCGTGACAGGCGATGGCTACACCTTC
TRBV28	TRBJ1-3	once	NA	CASSYDRNTIYF	TGTGCCAGCAGTTATGACCGAAACACCATATATTTT
TRBV24-1	TRBJ1-2	NA	TRBD1	CATSRQGTDGYTF	TGTGCCACCAGTAGACAGGGGACGGATGGCTACACCTTC
TRBV18	TRBJ1-1	NA	NA	CASSPGMGTEAFF	TGTGCCAGCTCACCAGGGATGGGAACTGAAGCTTTCTTT
TRBV5-1	TRBJ2-7	NA	NA	CASSLRRRGNLYEQYF	TGCGCCAGCAGCTTGAGGCGTCGGGGAAATTTGTACGAGCAGTACTTC
TRBV20-1	TRBJ2-1	NA	TRBD1	CSASDRTEQFF	TGCAGTGCGTCGGACAGGACCGAGCAGTTCTTC
TRBV20-1	TRBJ2-7	NA	TRBD1	CSAGGTGSYEQYF	TGCAGTGCCGGGGGGACAGGGAGCTACGAGCAGTACTTC
TRBV5-1	TRBJ2-2	NA	NA	CASRISGTGELFF	TGCGCAAGCAGGATTAGCGGAACCGGGGAGCTGTTTTTT
TRBV20-1	TRBJ2-7	NA	NA	CSASDSDYLSYEQYF	TGCAGTGCTAGTGACAGTGACTACCTATCCTACGAGCAGTACTTC
TRBV20-1	TRBJ1-1	NA	NA	CSARASGVGAFF	TGCAGTGCTAGAGCGTCCGGGGTAGGGGCTTTCTTT
TRBV20-1	TRBJ2-2	NA	NA	CSARDMTGELFF	TGCAGTGCTAGAGATATGACCGGGGAGCTGTTTTTT